What follows describes a single T cell receptor beta chain. The sample belongs to a study of blood T cell repertoires in COVID-19. The table came from immunoSEQ multiplex PCR; TCRdb's copy has only in-frame clones and leaves some out. The data show about 180,000 clones, roughly nine tenths seen once. Looked up from germline, CDR1 is SEHNR and CDR2 is FQNEAQ (reference sequence). The V and J ends lost 1 base and 6 bases respectively, with 18 bases between them. The CDR3 loop spans 16 amino acids. The J gene is TRBJ1-2, the V gene TRBV7-9; D unclear. This receptor was identified in a man aged 18 to 30 who had recovered from COVID-19. The sample was peripheral blood. The CDR3 protein is CASSLVGGPERDGYTF. CDR3 in DNA: TGTGCCAGCAGCTTAGTAGGTGGCCCGGAGAGGGATGGCTACACCTTC. Full variable domain (missing parts from reference TRBV7-9 and TRBJ1-2): DTGVSQNPRHKITKRGQNVTFRCDPISEHNRLYWYRQTLGQGPEFLTYFQNEAQLEKSRLLSDRFSAERPKGSFSTLEIQRTEQGDSAMYLCASSLVGGPERDGYTFGSGTRLTVV.